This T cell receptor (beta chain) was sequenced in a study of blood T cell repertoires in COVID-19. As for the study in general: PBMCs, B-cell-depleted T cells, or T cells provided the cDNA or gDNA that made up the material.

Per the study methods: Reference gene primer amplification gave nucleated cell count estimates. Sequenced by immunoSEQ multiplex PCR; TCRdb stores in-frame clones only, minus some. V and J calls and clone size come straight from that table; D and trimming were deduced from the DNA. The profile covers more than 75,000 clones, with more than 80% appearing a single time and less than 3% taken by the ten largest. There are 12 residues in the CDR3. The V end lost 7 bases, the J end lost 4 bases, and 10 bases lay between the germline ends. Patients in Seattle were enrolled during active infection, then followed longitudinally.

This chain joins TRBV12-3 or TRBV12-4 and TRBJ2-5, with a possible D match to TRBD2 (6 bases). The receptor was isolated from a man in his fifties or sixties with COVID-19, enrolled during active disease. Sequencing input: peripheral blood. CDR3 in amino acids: CASTGGGETQYF. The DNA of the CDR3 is TGTGCCAGCACCGGGGGAGGAGAGACCCAGTACTTC.